This note documents a single T cell receptor beta chain sequence. The sample originates from a study of control samples from healthy donors and cancer patients. CDR3 size: 13 residues. V lost 7 bases and J 2 bases, leaving 12 bases between the germline ends. Germline loops: CDR1 SQVTM, CDR2 ANQGSEA. Sequenced by immunoSEQ multiplex PCR; TCRdb stores in-frame clones only, minus some. The data show some 130,000 clones, approximately 94% seen once. This TCR was sampled from a man aged 30 to 39 in good health. The V call is TRBV29-1, the J call TRBJ2-1, with D perhaps matching TRBD1 (6 bases). Sequenced sample: blood. CDR3 region: CSGDRSPYNEQFF. The CDR3 DNA reads TGCAGCGGAGACAGGTCCCCCTACAATGAGCAGTTCTTC.